The 23 T cell receptor beta chains in this list originate from one sample, sequenced in a study of T cell repertoires in cytomegalovirus infection. TCRdb recomputed calls from the reads with MiXCR, one row per CDR3 protein. The table shows roughly 150,000 distinct CDR3 sequences, with under 20% occurring only once. Sequencing used CD8+ T cells from PBMCs. The source of these receptors is a human donor in good health (CMV status not recorded). Some clones in this sample may be carry-over from other donors' samples.

The chain couples TRBV7-2 to TRBJ2-1; D may be TRBD2 (6 bases). Trimming cost V 3 bases and J 6 bases, with 21 bases left between them. The CDR3 runs to 17 residues. Germline V gene data show CDR1 as SGHTA and CDR2 as FQGNSA. In DNA form, the CDR3 reads TGTGCCAGCAGCTTGAGAAAATGGGGACTCCTCTCCAATGAGCAGTTCTTC. This sequence encodes CASSLRKWGLLSNEQFF.

This clonotype was seen more than once but under ten times. The rearrangement uses TRBV7-2 and TRBJ2-1; D possibly matches TRBD1 or TRBD2 (5 bases each). This CDR3 region has 15 residues. Germline lookup yields CDR1 SGHTA and CDR2 FQGNSA. The germline V and J ends were trimmed by 5 bases and 1 base, with 12 bases remaining between them. The CDR3 is CASSPRGESYNEQFF. CDR3 nucleotides: TGTGCCAGCAGCCCCAGAGGGGAATCCTACAATGAGCAGTTCTTC.

This clonotype was seen repeatedly, ten times or more. The CDR3: CASSSRGSPVYEQYF. In DNA form, the CDR3 reads TGTGCCAGCAGCTCTCGGGGGAGCCCCGTTTACGAGCAGTACTTC. The rearrangement uses TRBV7-2 and TRBJ2-7; weak D call: TRBD2 (6 bases). Germline CDR1 reads SGHTA; CDR2 reads FQGNSA. The CDR3 is 15 residues long. V lost 4 bases to trimming and J lost 4 bases, with 17 bases between them.

This clonotype was detected a few times. The chain joins TRBV20-1 to TRBJ2-5, with 8 bases that match TRBD2. The germline gives CDR1 DFQATT, CDR2 SNEGSKA (reference sequence). V lost 0 bases, J lost 5 bases, and 14 bases stayed unmatched. This CDR3 comprises 17 residues. The CDR3: CSARDSSSGLALETQYF. CDR3 nucleotide sequence: TGCAGTGCTAGAGATTCTTCCTCAGGACTAGCATTGGAGACCCAGTACTTC.

The J gene is TRBJ2-7, the V gene TRBV20-1; a weak D match, TRBD1 (5 bases). The CDR3 is 14 residues long. Trimming took off 0 bases at V and 3 bases at J, with 12 bases between the two ends. Per the germline V gene, CDR1 is DFQATT and CDR2 is SNEGSKA (reference sequence). The CDR3 spells CSARDQAGYYEQYF. In DNA, the CDR3 is TGCAGTGCTAGAGATCAGGCAGGGTACTACGAGCAGTACTTC.

This clonotype was detected a few times. This chain uses TRBV7-3 with TRBJ2-5; a weak D match, TRBD2 (5 bases). This CDR3 is built from 14 residues. Trimming stripped 2 bases from V and 5 bases from J, with 12 bases between. Looked up from germline, CDR1 is SGHTA and CDR2 is FQGTGA. CDR3 in amino acids: CASSLPGEPETQYF. DNA of the CDR3: TGTGCCAGCAGCTTACCCGGGGAACCCGAGACCCAGTACTTC.

This clonotype was observed a handful of times. The chain uses TRBV7-9 and TRBJ1-2; D unclear. Germline values: CDR1 SEHNR, CDR2 FQNEAQ (reference sequence). The CDR3 loop spans 13 amino acids. V lost 1 base, J lost 3 bases, and 6 bases lay in between. CDR3 sequence: CASSLGSDYGYTF. CDR3 bases: TGTGCCAGCAGCTTAGGGTCAGACTATGGCTACACCTTC.

The CDR3 loop reads CSAEGQGKRDEQYF. DNA of the CDR3: TGCAGTGCTGAAGGACAGGGGAAACGAGACGAGCAGTACTTC. The chain couples TRBV20-1 to TRBJ2-7; 9 bases align to TRBD1. The CDR3 runs to 14 residues. Germline loops: CDR1 DFQATT, CDR2 SNEGSKA (reference sequence). The V segment lost 5 bases and the J segment 5 bases; nucleotides outside the gene matches: 10.

This clonotype has only a few counts. The J gene is TRBJ2-7, the V gene TRBV29-1; either TRBD1 or TRBD2 may supply D (5 bases each). Germline values: CDR1 SQVTM, CDR2 ANQGSEA. This CDR3 has 13 amino acids. Trimming took 7 bases from V and 4 from J, leaving 17 bases between them. The CDR3 nucleotides are TGCAGCGCCCTGCTGGGACGGTCTTACGAGCAGTACTTC. Its protein is CSALLGRSYEQYF.

The V and J genes are TRBV7-9 and TRBJ2-7; weak D call: TRBD1 (5 bases). Germline V lookup: CDR1 SEHNR, CDR2 FQNEAQ (reference sequence). V was cut by 5 bases and J by 2 bases, with 13 bases left in between. The CDR3 sequence is 14 residues long. The CDR3 spells CASSPSGYTYEQYF. The CDR3 bases are TGTGCCAGCAGCCCTTCAGGGTATACCTACGAGCAGTACTTC.

This clonotype showed up just a few times. The CDR3 spells CASSLVAGGGYTF. The CDR3 nucleotides are TGTGCCAGCAGCTTGGTCGCCGGCGGAGGCTACACCTTC. V is TRBV5-6 and J is TRBJ1-2; no firm D call. The CDR3 loop spans 13 amino acids. Germline values: CDR1 SGHDT, CDR2 YYEEEE. Trimming left V 0 bases short and J 8 bases short, with 11 bases between.

The J gene is TRBJ2-1, the V gene TRBV7-6; 9 positions match TRBD1. Germline V lookup: CDR1 SGHVS, CDR2 FNYEAQ. The CDR3 has 16 residues. The V and J ends lost 1 base and 4 bases, in that order; junction bases with no gene match: 5. CDR3 bases: TGTGCCAGCAGCTTAGACGGGGACAGGGTTTACAATGAGCAGTTCTTC. It specifies CASSLDGDRVYNEQFF.

This clonotype came up a few times. This chain joins TRBV6-1 and TRBJ2-7; no clear D gene. Trimming cost V 1 base and J 4 bases, with 2 bases left between them. The CDR3 is 11 residues long. Germline values: CDR1 MNHNS, CDR2 SASEGT. The CDR3 nucleotides read TGTGCCAGCAGTGAAGAATACGAGCAGTACTTC. Translating gives CASSEEYEQYF.

This clonotype came up a few times. The rearrangement uses TRBV7-2 and TRBJ2-3; TRBD1 agrees at 9 bases. CDR3 length equals 18 residues. Germline V gene lookup returns CDR1 SGHTA and CDR2 FQGNSA. J lost 4 bases, V lost 5 bases, and 16 bases had no gene match. The CDR3 here is CASSLFRGRTGEPDTQYF. The CDR3 nucleotides are TGTGCCAGCAGCCTCTTCCGTGGCAGGACAGGGGAACCAGATACGCAGTATTTT.

This chain uses TRBV7-9 with TRBJ1-2; 8 nucleotides line up with TRBD1. V trimming: 4 bases; J trimming: 8 bases; junction bases outside the gene matches: 6. The CDR3 has 13 residues. CDR1 and CDR2 (germline): SEHNR, FQNEAQ (reference sequence). CDR3 coding DNA: TGTGCCAGCAGCTCCCAGGGGGCTCAAGGCTACACCTTC. Translation gives CASSSQGAQGYTF.

The chain uses TRBV7-3 and TRBJ2-1; D is unclear. V was clipped by 5 bases and J by 5 bases, with 19 bases between them. The CDR3 spans 16 residues. Germline V gives CDR1 SGHTA, CDR2 FQGTGA. The CDR3 reads CASSAGMGNGNNEQFF. The CDR3 nucleotides are TGTGCCAGCAGCGCCGGAATGGGAAACGGAAACAATGAGCAGTTCTTC.

The chain couples TRBV7-6 to TRBJ1-1; possible D gene TRBD1, 5 bases. Looked up from germline, CDR1 is SGHVS and CDR2 is FNYEAQ. The CDR3 spans 13 residues. Trimming removed 3 bases from V and 8 bases from J, with 13 bases in between. CDR3 region: CASSFGGVDEAFF. CDR3 nucleotide sequence: TGTGCCAGCAGCTTTGGAGGGGTGGACGAAGCTTTCTTT.

This clonotype turned up a few times. The chain has TRBV28 and TRBJ2-7, with D possibly being TRBD1 (5 bases). Trimming shortened V by 5 bases and J by 0 bases, and 17 bases separated the two germline ends. CDR3 length: 16 residues. CDR1 and CDR2 (germline): MDHEN, SYDVKM. This chain's CDR3 is CASSHPTHRSSYEQYF. Here the CDR3 DNA reads TGTGCCAGCAGTCATCCAACCCACAGGAGCTCCTACGAGCAGTACTTC.

V and J are TRBV7-3 and TRBJ2-7; 7 bases agree with TRBD1. Germline CDR1 is SGHTA and CDR2 is FQGTGA. The ends lost 2 bases at V and 6 bases at J; junction bases unmatched: 13. The CDR3 runs to 16 residues. The CDR3 DNA reads as TGTGCCAGCAGCTTATGGGACAGTTCCTATTCGGGCGAGCAGTACTTC. This codes for CASSLWDSSYSGEQYF. Complete variable domain (other parts from reference TRBV7-3 and TRBJ2-7): GAGVSQTPSNKVTEKGKYVELRCDPISGHTALYWYRQSLGQGPEFLIYFQGTGAADDSGLPNDRFFAVRPEGSVSTLKIQRTERGDSAVYLCASSLWDSSYSGEQYFGPGTRLTVT.

This clonotype has a handful of counts. The chain has TRBV7-9 and TRBJ2-5, with 9 bases lining up with TRBD1. Trimming cost V 4 bases and J 6 bases; bases outside gene matches: 9. Germline V lookup: CDR1 SEHNR, CDR2 FQNEAQ (reference sequence). This CDR3 contains 15 residues. Written as DNA, the CDR3 is TGTGCCAGCAGCTCCAGGGACAGGGCGGAGAAGACCCAGTACTTC. It translates to CASSSRDRAEKTQYF. Together with reference TRBV7-9 and TRBJ2-5, the CDR3 gives the full variable domain: DTGVSQNPRHKITKRGQNVTFRCDPISEHNRLYWYRQTLGQGPEFLTYFQNEAQLEKSRLLSDRFSAERPKGSFSTLEIQRTEQGDSAMYLCASSSRDRAEKTQYFGPGTRLLVL.

There are a few counts of this clonotype. This chain connects TRBV7-2 to TRBJ1-1, with D possibly matching TRBD1 (6 bases). Trimming shortened V by 5 bases and J by 5 bases, and 18 bases separated the two germline ends. Germline V gene lookup returns CDR1 SGHTA and CDR2 FQGNSA. The CDR3 spans 15 residues. This CDR3 is CASSQRRGGRTEAFF. DNA for the CDR3: TGTGCCAGCAGCCAGAGGCGGGGGGGGCGGACTGAAGCTTTCTTT.

In this sample, this clonotype turned up many times. The chain carries TRBV6-1 and TRBJ2-7, with 11 bases lining up with TRBD1. The length of the CDR3 is 15 residues. After removal of 6 bases from V and 2 bases from J, the junction contained 6 bases not matched to a gene. The germline V gene encodes CDR1 MNHNS and CDR2 SASEGT. As DNA, the CDR3 is TGTGCCAGCAGCCTAGGGACAGGGGGGGCCTACGAGCAGTACTTC. Encoded protein: CASSLGTGGAYEQYF.

This clonotype has just a few counts. The chain uses TRBV7-9 and TRBJ2-5; no clear D gene. Between the trimmed V and J ends, which lost 6 bases and 2 bases, there was a span of 10 bases. The length of the CDR3 is 13 residues. CDR1 is SEHNR and CDR2 is FQNEAQ in the germline V gene (reference sequence). CDR3 protein: CASRLSTQETQYF. The CDR3 coding sequence is TGTGCCAGCAGACTATCGACGCAAGAGACCCAGTACTTC.